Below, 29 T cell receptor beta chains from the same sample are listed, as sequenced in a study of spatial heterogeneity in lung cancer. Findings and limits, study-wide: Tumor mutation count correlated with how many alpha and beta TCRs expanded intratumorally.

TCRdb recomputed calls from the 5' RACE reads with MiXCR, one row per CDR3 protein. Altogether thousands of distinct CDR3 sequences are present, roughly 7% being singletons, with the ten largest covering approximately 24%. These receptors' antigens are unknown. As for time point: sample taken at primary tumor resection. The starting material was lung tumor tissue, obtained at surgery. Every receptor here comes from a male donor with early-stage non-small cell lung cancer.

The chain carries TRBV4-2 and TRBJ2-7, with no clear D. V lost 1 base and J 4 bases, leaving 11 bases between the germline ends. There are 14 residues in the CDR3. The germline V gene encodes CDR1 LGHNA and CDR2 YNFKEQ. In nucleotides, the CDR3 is TGTGCCAGCAGCCAAGGGGTAGGAAAGTACGAGCAGTACTTC. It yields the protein CASSQGVGKYEQYF.

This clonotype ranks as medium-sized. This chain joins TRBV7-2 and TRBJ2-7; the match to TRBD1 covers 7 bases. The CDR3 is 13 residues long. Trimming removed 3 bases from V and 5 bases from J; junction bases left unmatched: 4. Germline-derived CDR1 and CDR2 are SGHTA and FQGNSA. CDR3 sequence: CASSFGQVDEQYF. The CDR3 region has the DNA TGTGCCAGCAGCTTTGGACAGGTTGACGAGCAGTACTTC.

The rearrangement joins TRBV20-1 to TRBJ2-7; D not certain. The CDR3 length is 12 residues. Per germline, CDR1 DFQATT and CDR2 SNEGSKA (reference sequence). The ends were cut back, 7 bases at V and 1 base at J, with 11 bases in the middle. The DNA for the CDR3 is TGCAGTGGGTCCCCGTTTTCCTACGAGCAGTACTTC. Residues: CSGSPFSYEQYF.

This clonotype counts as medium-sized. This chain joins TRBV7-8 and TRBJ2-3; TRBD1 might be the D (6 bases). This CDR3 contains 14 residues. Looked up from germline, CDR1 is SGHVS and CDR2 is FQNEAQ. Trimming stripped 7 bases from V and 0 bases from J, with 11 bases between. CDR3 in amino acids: CASTEGDSTDTQYF. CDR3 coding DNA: TGTGCCAGCACCGAGGGGGATAGCACAGATACGCAGTATTTT.

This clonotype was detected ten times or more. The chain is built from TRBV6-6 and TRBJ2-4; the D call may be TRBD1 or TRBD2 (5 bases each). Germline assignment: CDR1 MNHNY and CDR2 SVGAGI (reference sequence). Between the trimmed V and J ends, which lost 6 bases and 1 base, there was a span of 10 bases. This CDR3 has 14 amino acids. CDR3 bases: TGTGCCAGCAGAGAAGAGGGGGCCAAAAACATTCAGTACTTC. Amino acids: CASREEGAKNIQYF.

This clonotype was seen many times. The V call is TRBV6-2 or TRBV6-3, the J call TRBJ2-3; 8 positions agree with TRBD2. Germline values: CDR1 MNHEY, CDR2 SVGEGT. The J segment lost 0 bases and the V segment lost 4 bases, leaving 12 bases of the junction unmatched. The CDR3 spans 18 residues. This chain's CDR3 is CASSSLPSAGGSTDTQYF. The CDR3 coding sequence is TGTGCCAGCAGTTCACTCCCCTCGGCGGGGGGTAGCACAGATACGCAGTATTTT.

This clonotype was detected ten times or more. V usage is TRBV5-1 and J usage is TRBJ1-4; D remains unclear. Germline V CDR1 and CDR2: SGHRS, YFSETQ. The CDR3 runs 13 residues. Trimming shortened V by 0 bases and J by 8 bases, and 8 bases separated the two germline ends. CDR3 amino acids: CASSLVPGEKLFF. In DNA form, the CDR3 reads TGCGCCAGCAGCTTGGTTCCGGGAGAAAAACTGTTTTTT.

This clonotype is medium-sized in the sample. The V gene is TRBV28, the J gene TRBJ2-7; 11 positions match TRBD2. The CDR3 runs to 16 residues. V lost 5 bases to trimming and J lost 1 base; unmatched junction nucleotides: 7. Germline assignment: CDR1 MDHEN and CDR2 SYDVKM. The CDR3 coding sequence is TGTGCCAGCAGTCGGGGTGGGACTAGCGGATCCTACGAGCAGTACTTC. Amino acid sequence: CASSRGGTSGSYEQYF.

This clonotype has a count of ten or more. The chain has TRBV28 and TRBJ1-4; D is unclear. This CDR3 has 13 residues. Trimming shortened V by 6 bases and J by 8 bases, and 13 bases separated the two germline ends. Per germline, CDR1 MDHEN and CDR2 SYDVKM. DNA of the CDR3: TGTGCCAGCAGCTTGGCCGCGCGGGAAAAACTGTTTTTT. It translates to CASSLAAREKLFF.

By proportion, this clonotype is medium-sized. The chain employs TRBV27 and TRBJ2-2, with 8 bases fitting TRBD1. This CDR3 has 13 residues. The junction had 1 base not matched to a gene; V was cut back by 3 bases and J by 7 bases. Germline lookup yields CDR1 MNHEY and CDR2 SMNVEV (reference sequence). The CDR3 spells CASSFDRGGELFF. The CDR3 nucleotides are TGTGCCAGCAGTTTCGACAGGGGCGGGGAGCTGTTTTTT.

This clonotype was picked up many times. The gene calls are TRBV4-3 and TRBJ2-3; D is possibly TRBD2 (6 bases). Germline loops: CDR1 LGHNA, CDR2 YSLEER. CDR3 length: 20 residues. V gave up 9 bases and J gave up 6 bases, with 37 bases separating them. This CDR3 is CARIALEHFRDSYPGDTQYF. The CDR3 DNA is TGCGCCAGAATTGCCCTAGAGCATTTCCGGGACTCCTACCCCGGGGATACGCAGTATTTT.

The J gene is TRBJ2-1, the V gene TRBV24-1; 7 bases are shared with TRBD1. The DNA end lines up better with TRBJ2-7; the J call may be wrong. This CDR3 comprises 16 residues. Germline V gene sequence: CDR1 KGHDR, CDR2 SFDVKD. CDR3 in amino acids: CATSDSDRVVNNEQYF. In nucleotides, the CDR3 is TGTGCCACCAGTGATTCTGACAGGGTGGTGAACAATGAGCAGTACTTC.

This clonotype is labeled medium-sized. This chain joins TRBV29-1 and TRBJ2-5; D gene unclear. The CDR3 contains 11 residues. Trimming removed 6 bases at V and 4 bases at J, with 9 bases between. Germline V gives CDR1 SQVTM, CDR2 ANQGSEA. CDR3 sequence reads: CSVLGPETQYF. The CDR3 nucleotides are TGCAGCGTGTTAGGACCAGAGACCCAGTACTTC.

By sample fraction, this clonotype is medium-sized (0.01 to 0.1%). In DNA, the CDR3 is TGTGCCAGCAGTCGGGACAGGAACTATGGCTACACCTTC. Its translation is CASSRDRNYGYTF. The genes are TRBV12-3 or TRBV12-4 and TRBJ1-2; 8 bases line up with TRBD1. CDR3 length equals 13 residues. Trimming cost V 5 bases and J 2 bases; bases outside gene matches: 1.

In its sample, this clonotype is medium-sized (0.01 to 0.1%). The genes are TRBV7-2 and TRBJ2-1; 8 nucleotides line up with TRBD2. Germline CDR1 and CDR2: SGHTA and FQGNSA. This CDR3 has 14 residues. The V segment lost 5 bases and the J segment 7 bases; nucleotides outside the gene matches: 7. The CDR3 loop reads CASSQGLVGNEQFF. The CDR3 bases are TGTGCCAGCAGCCAGGGACTAGTCGGGAATGAGCAGTTCTTC. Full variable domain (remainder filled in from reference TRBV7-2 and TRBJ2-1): GAGVSQSPSNKVTEKGKDVELRCDPISGHTALYWYRQSLGQGLEFLIYFQGNSAPDKSGLPSDRFSAERTGGSVSTLTIQRTQQEDSAVYLCASSQGLVGNEQFFGPGTRLTVL.

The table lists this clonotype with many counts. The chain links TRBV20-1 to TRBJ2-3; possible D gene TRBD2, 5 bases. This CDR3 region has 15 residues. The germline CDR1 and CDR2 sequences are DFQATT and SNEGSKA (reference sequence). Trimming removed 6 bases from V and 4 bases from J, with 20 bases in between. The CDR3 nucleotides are TGCAGTGCCTCAGCGCGGGCCCTCACCGCAGATACGCAGTATTTT. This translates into CSASARALTADTQYF.

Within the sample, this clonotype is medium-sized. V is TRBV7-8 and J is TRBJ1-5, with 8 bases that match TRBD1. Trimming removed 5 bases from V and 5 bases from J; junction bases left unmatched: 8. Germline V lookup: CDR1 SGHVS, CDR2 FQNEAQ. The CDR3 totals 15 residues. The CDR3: CASSRYRGMDQPQHF. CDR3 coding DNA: TGTGCCAGCAGCAGATACAGGGGGATGGATCAGCCCCAGCATTTT.

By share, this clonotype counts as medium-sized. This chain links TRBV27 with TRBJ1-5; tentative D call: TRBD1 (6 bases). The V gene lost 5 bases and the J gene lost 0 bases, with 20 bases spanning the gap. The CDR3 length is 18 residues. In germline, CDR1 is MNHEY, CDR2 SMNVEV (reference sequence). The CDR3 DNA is TGTGCCAGCAGTCCTACTACAGGGTGGGCCGATAGCAATCAGCCCCAGCATTTT. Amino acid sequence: CASSPTTGWADSNQPQHF.

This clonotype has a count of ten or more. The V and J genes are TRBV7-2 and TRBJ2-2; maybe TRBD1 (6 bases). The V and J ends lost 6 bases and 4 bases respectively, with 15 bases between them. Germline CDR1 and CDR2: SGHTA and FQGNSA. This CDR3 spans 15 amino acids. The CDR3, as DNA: TGTGCCAGCAGGTCACAGGGAAGCAGCACCGGGGAGCTGTTTTTT. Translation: CASRSQGSSTGELFF.

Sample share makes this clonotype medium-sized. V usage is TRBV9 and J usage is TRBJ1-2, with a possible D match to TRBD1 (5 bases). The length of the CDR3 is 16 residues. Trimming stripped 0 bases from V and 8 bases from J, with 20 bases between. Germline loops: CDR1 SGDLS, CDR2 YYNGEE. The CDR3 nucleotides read TGTGCCAGCAGCGTAGAGGACACGAATGCCCCTGGGGGCTACACCTTC. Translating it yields CASSVEDTNAPGGYTF.

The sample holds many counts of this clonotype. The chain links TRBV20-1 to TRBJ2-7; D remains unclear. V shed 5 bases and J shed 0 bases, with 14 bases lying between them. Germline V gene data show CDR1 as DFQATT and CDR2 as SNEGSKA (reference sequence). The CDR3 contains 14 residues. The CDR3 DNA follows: TGCAGTGCTCCCCGACCCGGAAGCTCCTACGAGCAGTACTTC. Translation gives CSAPRPGSSYEQYF.

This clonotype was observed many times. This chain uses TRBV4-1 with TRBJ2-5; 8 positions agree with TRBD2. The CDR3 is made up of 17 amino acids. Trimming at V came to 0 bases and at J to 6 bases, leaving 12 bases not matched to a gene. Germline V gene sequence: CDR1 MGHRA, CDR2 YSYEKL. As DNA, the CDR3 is TGCGCCAGCAGCCAAGATGTTGGGGCGGGAGGCTGGAAGACCCAGTACTTC. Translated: CASSQDVGAGGWKTQYF.

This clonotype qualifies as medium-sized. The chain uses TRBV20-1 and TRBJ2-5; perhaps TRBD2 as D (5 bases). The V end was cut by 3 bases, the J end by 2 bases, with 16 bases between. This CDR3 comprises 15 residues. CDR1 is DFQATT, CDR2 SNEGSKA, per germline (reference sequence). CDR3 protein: CSASKAADLQETQYF. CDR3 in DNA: TGCAGTGCTAGTAAGGCAGCGGACCTACAAGAGACCCAGTACTTC.

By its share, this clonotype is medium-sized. CDR3 DNA sequence: TGTGCCAGCAGCATTAGCGGGACGAACTACAATGAGCAGTTCTTC. This gives the protein CASSISGTNYNEQFF. The genes are TRBV11-2 and TRBJ2-1; 8 bases line up with TRBD2. The ends lost 5 bases at V and 3 bases at J; junction bases unmatched: 6. CDR3 size: 15 residues. Per the germline V gene, CDR1 is SGHAT and CDR2 is FQNNGV.

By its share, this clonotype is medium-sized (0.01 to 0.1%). In DNA form, the CDR3 reads TGTGCCAGCAGCGCCGAAGGAGCGGATACGCAGTATTTT. This encodes CASSAEGADTQYF. The chain uses TRBV5-4 and TRBJ2-3, with D uncertain. Germline values: CDR1 SGHNT, CDR2 YYREEE (reference sequence). The CDR3 has 13 amino acids. V lost 4 bases, J lost 6 bases, and 12 bases lay in between.

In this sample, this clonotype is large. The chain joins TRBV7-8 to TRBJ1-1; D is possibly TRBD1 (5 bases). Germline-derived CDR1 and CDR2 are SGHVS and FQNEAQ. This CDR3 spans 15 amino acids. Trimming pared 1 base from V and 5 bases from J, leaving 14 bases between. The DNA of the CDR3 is TGTGCCAGCAGCTTAGAGTCAGGGTTTGGGACTGAAGCTTTCTTT. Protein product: CASSLESGFGTEAFF.

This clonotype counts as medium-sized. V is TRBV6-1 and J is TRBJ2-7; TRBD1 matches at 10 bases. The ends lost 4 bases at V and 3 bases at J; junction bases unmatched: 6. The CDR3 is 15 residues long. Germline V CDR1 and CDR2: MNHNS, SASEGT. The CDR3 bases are TGTGCCAGCAGTGGGACGGGACAGGGGTTCTACGAGCAGTACTTC. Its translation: CASSGTGQGFYEQYF.

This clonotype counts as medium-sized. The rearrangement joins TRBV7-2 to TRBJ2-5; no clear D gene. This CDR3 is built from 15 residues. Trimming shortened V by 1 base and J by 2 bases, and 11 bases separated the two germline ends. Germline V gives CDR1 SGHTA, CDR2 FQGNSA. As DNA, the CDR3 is TGTGCCAGCAGCTTAGGTGCTTCACTTCAAGAGACCCAGTACTTC. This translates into CASSLGASLQETQYF.

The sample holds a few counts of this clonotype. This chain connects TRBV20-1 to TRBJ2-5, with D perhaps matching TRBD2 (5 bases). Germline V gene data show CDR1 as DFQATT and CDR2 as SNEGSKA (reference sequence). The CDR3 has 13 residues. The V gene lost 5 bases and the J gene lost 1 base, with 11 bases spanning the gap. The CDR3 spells CSASPGSQETQYF. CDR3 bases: TGCAGTGCTTCTCCGGGAAGCCAAGAGACCCAGTACTTC.